Below, 17 T cell receptor beta chains from the same sample are listed, as sequenced in a study of T cell clonality in common variable immunodeficiency. Study-wide points: In common variable immunodeficiency, TCR beta chains reportedly carried fewer deletions and N-nucleotide insertions.

The data were produced by immunoSEQ multiplex PCR, yet TCRdb's version contains in-frame clones alone and is incomplete. Sampling found roughly 32,000 clones, none seen once. Their antigens are not known. The sequencing input was peripheral blood mononuclear cells. The receptors shown here come from a human donor with common variable immunodeficiency.

Note on this clone: Read data end 3 residues before the CDR3 end; the end is taken from the germline J gene. The chain is built from TRBV19 and TRBJ2-3, with no clear D. The CDR3 has 15 residues. Germline CDR1 reads LNHDA; CDR2 reads SQIVND (reference sequence). V lost 1 base and J lost 2, with 10 bases in between. CDR3 loop: CASSIARGFTDTQYF. The sequenced CDR3 bases are TGTGCCAGTAGTATAGCCCGAGGCTTCACAGATACG.

This clone was detected many times. The read ends 3 residues before the CDR3 terminus; that terminus is restored from the germline J gene. V and J are TRBV7-6 and TRBJ1-6, with 7 bases aligning to TRBD1. The CDR3 is made up of 16 amino acids. J lost 7 bases, V lost 5 bases, and 11 bases had no gene match. Per germline, CDR1 SGHVS and CDR2 FNYEAQ. The CDR3 sequence: CASSREETGPNSPLHF. The sequenced CDR3 bases are TGTGCCAGCAGCCGCGAGGAGACAGGGCCAAATTCACCC.

This clone was observed at least ten times. The read gets to within 3 residues of the CDR3 end, and the germline J gene fills in the rest. In the same sample, other DNA sequences code for this CDR3. The chain uses TRBV28 and TRBJ2-3, with D perhaps TRBD2 (6 bases). Germline V gene data show CDR1 as MDHEN and CDR2 as SYDVKM. This CDR3 spans 14 amino acids. The V and J ends lost 5 bases and 3 bases respectively, with 12 bases between them. The covered CDR3 bases are TGTGCCAGCAGTCGACTAGTAGGGACAGATACG. It encodes CASSRLVGTDT. The CDR3 as a whole reads CASSRLVGTDTQYF. Variable domain in full (rest from reference TRBV28 and TRBJ2-3): DVKVTQSSRYLVKRTGEKVFLECVQDMDHENMFWYRQDPGLGLRLIYFSYDVKMKEKGDIPEGYSVSREKKERFSLILESASTNQTSMYLCASSRLVGTDTQYFGPGTRLTVL.

Worth noting for this clone: The read stops 3 residues short of the end of the CDR3; the missing end is completed from the germline J gene. The chain is built from TRBV7-8 and TRBJ1-2, with a possible D match to TRBD1 (5 bases). This CDR3 has 15 amino acids. Germline assignment: CDR1 SGHVS and CDR2 FQNEAQ. Between the trimmed V and J ends, which lost 2 bases and 1 base, there was a span of 11 bases. CDR3 protein: CASSLTGGVNYGYTF. Incomplete CDR3 DNA: TGTGCCAGCAGCTTAACGGGGGGGGTTAACTATGGC.

Comments on this clone: Read sequence stops 3 residues before the CDR3 end, and the germline J gene provides the missing end. This rearrangement joins TRBV5-4 to TRBJ2-7; 7 bases are a match to TRBD1. The CDR3 totals 16 residues. Unmatched junction bases numbered 15, after V lost 3 bases and J lost 6 bases. The germline gives CDR1 SGHNT, CDR2 YYREEE (reference sequence). CDR3 bases read: TGTGCCAGCAGCTCACTCAAAGGGGGCTGGATTCGCGAG. This encodes CASSSLKGGWIRE. The full-length CDR3 reads as CASSSLKGGWIREQYF. The full variable domain, its missing parts supplied by reference TRBV5-4 and TRBJ2-7, is ETGVTQSPTHLIKTRGQQVTLRCSSQSGHNTVSWYQQALGQGPQFIFQYYREEENGRGNFPPRFSGLQFPNYSSELNVNALELDDSALYLCASSSLKGGWIREQYFGPGTRLTVT.

There are many counts of this clone. The read ends 3 residues early relative to the CDR3; the germline J gene fills the gap. The J gene is TRBJ2-7, the V gene TRBV19; D may be TRBD1 (6 bases). Trimming removed 5 bases from V and 5 bases from J, with 25 bases in between. Germline V gives CDR1 LNHDA, CDR2 SQIVND (reference sequence). The CDR3 has 17 residues. CDR3 loop: CASSSSRQALIPDEQYF. Partial CDR3 DNA: TGTGCCAGTAGTTCCAGTCGACAGGCTTTAATCCCCGACGAG. The whole variable domain, remainder taken from reference TRBV19 and TRBJ2-7, is DGGITQSPKYLFRKEGQNVTLSCEQNLNHDAMYWYRQDPGQGLRLIYYSQIVNDFQKGDIAEGYSVSREKKESFPLTVTSAQKNPTAFYLCASSSSRQALIPDEQYFGPGTRLTVT.

About this clone itself: Sequencing ends 3 residues short of the CDR3 end; the germline J gene provides the rest. The chain carries TRBV20-1 and TRBJ2-7, with TRBD1 as a possible D gene (5 bases). V lost 5 bases and J lost 1, with 12 bases in between. Per the germline V gene, CDR1 is DFQATT and CDR2 is SNEGSKA (reference sequence). This CDR3 is 13 amino acids long. The CDR3 DNA, read in part, is TGCAGTGCTCAAATCAGGGCGTCCTACGAG. Its protein is CSAQIRASYE. The CDR3 as a whole reads CSAQIRASYEQYF.

In its sample, this clone was seen many times. The observed sequence ends 3 residues before the CDR3 terminus, with the missing tail filled in from the germline J gene. The chain links TRBV28 to TRBJ1-1; 7 bases align to TRBD1. CDR1 MDHEN and CDR2 SYDVKM come from the germline V gene. CDR3 length: 16 residues. V lost 5 bases, J lost 6 bases, and 15 bases stayed unmatched. Partial CDR3 DNA: TGTGCCAGCAGTGAACTACAGGGGCGCCTAAGGGCTGAA. This gives the protein CASSELQGRLRAE. From start to end, the CDR3 is CASSELQGRLRAEAFF.

Concerning this clone itself: The sequence runs out 3 residues before the end of the CDR3; the remainder is reconstructed from the germline J gene. The rearrangement links TRBV6-2 or TRBV6-3 to TRBJ2-1, with TRBD1 as a possible D gene (6 bases). V was trimmed by 7 bases and J by 6 bases, leaving 22 bases between them. From germline, CDR1 is MNHEY and CDR2 SVGEGT. There are 16 residues in the CDR3. This chain's CDR3 is CASIGRRDPRGNEQFF. The sequenced CDR3 bases are TGTGCCAGCATAGGGCGCCGGGACCCCAGGGGCAATGAG.

Details on this clone: The sequenced fragment ends 3 residues before the CDR3 boundary, so the rest is inferred from the germline J gene. The V call is TRBV11-2, the J call TRBJ1-5; a possible D gene is TRBD1 (5 bases). The V gene lost 0 bases and the J gene lost 6 bases, with 9 bases spanning the gap. Germline V gene data show CDR1 as SGHAT and CDR2 as FQNNGV. The CDR3 has 14 amino acids. The DNA read from the CDR3 is TGTGCCAGCAGCTTAGATCCAGGGATTCAGCCC. It specifies CASSLDPGIQP. The full CDR3 protein is CASSLDPGIQPQHF.

The DNA read from the CDR3 is TGTGCCAGCATCTTAGTGAACACTGAA. Protein: CASILVNTE. From start to end, the CDR3 is CASILVNTEAFF. This sequence joins TRBV2 and TRBJ1-1; D is uncertain. The read stops 3 residues short of the end of the CDR3; the missing end is completed from the germline J gene. Trimming removed 7 bases at V and 0 bases at J, with 6 bases between. CDR1 is SNHLY and CDR2 is FYNNEI in the germline V gene. The CDR3 loop spans 12 amino acids. Looking up the rest from reference TRBV2 and TRBJ1-1 gives the full variable domain: EPEVTQTPSHQVTQMGQEVILRCVPISNHLYFYWYRQILGQKVEFLVSFYNNEISEKSEIFDDQFSVERPDGSNFTLKIRSTKLEDSAMYFCASILVNTEAFFGQGTRLTVV.

This clone was observed many times. Read data end 3 residues before the CDR3 end; the end is taken from the germline J gene. This chain uses TRBV10-3 with TRBJ2-2; perhaps TRBD1 as D (6 bases). The CDR3 contains 14 residues. The ends were cut back, 6 bases at V and 3 bases at J, with 11 bases in the middle. Germline V CDR1 and CDR2: ENHRY, SYGVKD. The CDR3 region is CAIRWGPDTGELFF. CDR3 DNA, as far as it was read: TGTGCCATCAGATGGGGGCCGGACACCGGGGAG.

This clone was detected only a few times. Read sequence stops 3 residues before the CDR3 end, and the germline J gene provides the missing end. V gene TRBV19 combines with J gene TRBJ1-3; D gene ambiguous. V lost 7 bases and J 0 bases, leaving 10 bases between the germline ends. This CDR3 has 14 residues. Germline CDR1 reads LNHDA; CDR2 reads SQIVND (reference sequence). The CDR3 DNA, read in part, is TGTGCCAGTACCCTCACCGGCTCTGGAAACACC. Its translation is CASTLTGSGNT. The whole CDR3 sequence reads CASTLTGSGNTIYF. The full variable domain, completed using reference TRBV19 and TRBJ1-3, is DGGITQSPKYLFRKEGQNVTLSCEQNLNHDAMYWYRQDPGQGLRLIYYSQIVNDFQKGDIAEGYSVSREKKESFPLTVTSAQKNPTAFYLCASTLTGSGNTIYFGEGSWLTVV.

This clone appeared many times. The read ends 3 residues early relative to the CDR3; the germline J gene fills the gap. The rearrangement joins TRBV29-1 to TRBJ2-3, with D tentatively TRBD2 (5 bases). V was cut by 7 bases and J by 6 bases, with 20 bases left in between. The V gene's germline CDR1 is SQVTM and CDR2 ANQGSEA. This CDR3 has 14 amino acids. The CDR3 protein is CSAVRLIPGDTQYF. The sequenced part of the CDR3 DNA is TGCAGCGCCGTGAGACTAATACCGGGGGATACG.

This clone was observed many times. The observed sequence ends 3 residues before the CDR3 terminus, with the missing tail filled in from the germline J gene. The chain employs TRBV10-3 and TRBJ2-3; D is perhaps TRBD2 (6 bases). The germline gives CDR1 ENHRY, CDR2 SYGVKD. The V gene lost 7 bases and the J gene lost 1 base, with 18 bases spanning the gap. The length of the CDR3 is 16 residues. The CDR3 loop is CAIKVAGRTGTDTQYF. The sequenced part of the CDR3 DNA is TGTGCCATCAAGGTGGCGGGAAGGACGGGCACAGATACG.

At least ten counts were recorded for this clone. The observed sequence ends 3 residues before the CDR3 terminus, with the missing tail filled in from the germline J gene. The chain combines TRBV10-3 with TRBJ2-2; D might be TRBD2 (5 bases). The CDR3 is 14 amino acids. The V gene's germline CDR1 is ENHRY and CDR2 SYGVKD. V lost 7 bases and J 2 bases, leaving 11 bases between the germline ends. The CDR3 loop is CAINKAGNTGELFF. The part of the CDR3 DNA that was read is TGTGCCATCAACAAGGCGGGCAACACCGGGGAG.

This clone showed up just a few times. The read stops 3 residues short of the end of the CDR3; the missing end is completed from the germline J gene. V gene TRBV19 combines with J gene TRBJ1-2; D unresolved. V was cut by 7 bases and J by 0 bases, with 12 bases left in between. This CDR3 region has 14 residues. The germline CDR1 and CDR2 sequences are LNHDA and SQIVND (reference sequence). The sequenced CDR3 bases are TGTGCCAGTAAGGCCAGAACATCTAACTATGGC. It encodes CASKARTSNYG. The full CDR3 protein reads CASKARTSNYGYTF.